This T cell receptor (beta chain) was documented in a study of blood T cell repertoires in COVID-19. Study-level information: Acute-phase and convalescent COVID-19 samples originated in the United States, Italy and Spain.

This clone appeared a few times. As handled by the study authors: Cell counts per sample came from amplifying reference gene primers. Libraries were prepared by immunoSEQ multiplex PCR; TCRdb keeps only in-frame clonotypes and omits some of them. That table is the source of V, J and clone size, and D and trimming were worked out from the DNA. The sample lists 150,000 to 200,000 clones; approximately 91% were seen once. The CDR3 is 13 residues long. The ends lost 3 bases at V and 6 bases at J; junction bases unmatched: 1. Germline assignment: CDR1 KGHDR and CDR2 SFDVKD. This chain joins TRBV24-1 and TRBJ1-2; TRBD1 matches 9 bases. The source is a man in his late teens or twenties with acute or convalescent COVID-19. Sequencing was done on a sample of peripheral blood. CDR3 DNA sequence: TGTGCCACCAGTGATAGACAGGGGGATGGCTACACCTTC. It translates to CATSDRQGDGYTF.